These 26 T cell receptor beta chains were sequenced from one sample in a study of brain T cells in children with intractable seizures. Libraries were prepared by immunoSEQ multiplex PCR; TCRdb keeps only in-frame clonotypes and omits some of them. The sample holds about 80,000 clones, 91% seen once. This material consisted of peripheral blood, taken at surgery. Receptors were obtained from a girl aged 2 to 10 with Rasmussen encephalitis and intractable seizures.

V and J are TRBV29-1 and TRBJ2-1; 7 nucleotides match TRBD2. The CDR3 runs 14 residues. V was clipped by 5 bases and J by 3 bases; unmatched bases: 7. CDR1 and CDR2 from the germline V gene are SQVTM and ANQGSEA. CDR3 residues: CSVISLADYNEQFF. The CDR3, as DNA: TGCAGCGTTATCAGTCTAGCGGACTACAATGAGCAGTTCTTC.

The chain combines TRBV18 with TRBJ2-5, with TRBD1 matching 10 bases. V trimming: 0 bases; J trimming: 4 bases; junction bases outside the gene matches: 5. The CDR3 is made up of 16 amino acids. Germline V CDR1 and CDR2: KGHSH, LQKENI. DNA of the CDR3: TGTGCCAGCTCACCACCGAGGGGACAGGGGACAGAGACCCAGTACTTC. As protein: CASSPPRGQGTETQYF.

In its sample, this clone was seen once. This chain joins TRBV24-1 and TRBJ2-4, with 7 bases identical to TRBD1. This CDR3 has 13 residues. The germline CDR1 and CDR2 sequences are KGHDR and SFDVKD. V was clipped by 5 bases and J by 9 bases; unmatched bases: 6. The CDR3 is CATSAEAGGIQYF. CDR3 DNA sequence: TGTGCCACCAGTGCCGAGGCAGGGGGCATTCAGTACTTC.

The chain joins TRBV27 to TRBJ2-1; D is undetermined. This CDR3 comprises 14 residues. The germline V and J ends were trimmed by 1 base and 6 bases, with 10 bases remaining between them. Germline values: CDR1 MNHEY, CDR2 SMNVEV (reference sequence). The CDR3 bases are TGTGCCAGCAGTTTATTCGCTTCCAGCAATGAGCAGTTCTTC. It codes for CASSLFASSNEQFF.

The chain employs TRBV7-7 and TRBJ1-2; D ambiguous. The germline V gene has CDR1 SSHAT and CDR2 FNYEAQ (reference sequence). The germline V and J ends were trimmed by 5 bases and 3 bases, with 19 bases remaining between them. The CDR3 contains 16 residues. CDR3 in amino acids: CASSHPACGLYYGYTF. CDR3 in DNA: TGTGCCAGCAGCCATCCTGCTTGTGGTTTGTACTATGGCTACACCTTC.

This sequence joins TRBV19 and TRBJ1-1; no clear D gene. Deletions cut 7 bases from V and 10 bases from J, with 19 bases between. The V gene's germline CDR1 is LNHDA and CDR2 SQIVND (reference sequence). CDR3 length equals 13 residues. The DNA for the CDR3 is TGTGCCAGTAAATCCGAGGGAATGACCCCAGCTTTCTTT. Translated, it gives CASKSEGMTPAFF.

The CDR3 is CASSLVTGENEQFF. Written as DNA, the CDR3 is TGCGCCAGCAGCTTGGTGACAGGGGAGAATGAGCAGTTCTTC. The chain carries TRBV5-1 and TRBJ2-1, with 8 bases matching TRBD1. The germline V gene encodes CDR1 SGHRS and CDR2 YFSETQ. CDR3 length: 14 residues. V was pared by 0 bases and J by 7 bases, with 3 bases of the junction left unmatched.

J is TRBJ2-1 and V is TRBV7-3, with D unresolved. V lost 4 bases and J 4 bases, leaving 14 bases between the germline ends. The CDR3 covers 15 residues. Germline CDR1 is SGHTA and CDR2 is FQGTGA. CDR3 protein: CASSSSFGTYNEQFF. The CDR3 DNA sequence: TGTGCCAGCAGCTCGTCTTTCGGTACATACAATGAGCAGTTCTTC.

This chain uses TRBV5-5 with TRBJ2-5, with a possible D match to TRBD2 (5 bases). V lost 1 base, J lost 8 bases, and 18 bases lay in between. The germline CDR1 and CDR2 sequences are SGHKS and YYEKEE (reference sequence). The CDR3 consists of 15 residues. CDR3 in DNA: TGTGCCAGCAGCTTGTTCTTGCAGGAGGTCGAAACCCAGTACTTC. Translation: CASSLFLQEVETQYF.

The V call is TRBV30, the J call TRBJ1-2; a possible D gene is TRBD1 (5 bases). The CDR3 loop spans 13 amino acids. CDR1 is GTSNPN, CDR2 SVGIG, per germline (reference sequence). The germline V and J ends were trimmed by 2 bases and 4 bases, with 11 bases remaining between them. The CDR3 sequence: CAWSPGFSYGYTF. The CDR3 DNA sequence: TGTGCCTGGAGTCCAGGGTTCAGCTATGGCTACACCTTC.

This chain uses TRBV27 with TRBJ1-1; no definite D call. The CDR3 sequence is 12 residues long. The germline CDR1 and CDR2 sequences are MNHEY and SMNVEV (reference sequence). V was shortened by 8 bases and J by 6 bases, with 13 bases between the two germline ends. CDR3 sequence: CASLEAGSEAFF. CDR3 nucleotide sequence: TGTGCCAGCCTGGAAGCGGGTTCTGAAGCTTTCTTT.

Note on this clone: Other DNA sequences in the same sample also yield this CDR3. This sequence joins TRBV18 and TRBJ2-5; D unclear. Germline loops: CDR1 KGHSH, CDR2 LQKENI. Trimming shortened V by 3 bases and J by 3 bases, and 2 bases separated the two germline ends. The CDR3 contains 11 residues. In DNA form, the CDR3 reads TGTGCCAGCTCACCTAAAGAGACCCAGTACTTC. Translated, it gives CASSPKETQYF.

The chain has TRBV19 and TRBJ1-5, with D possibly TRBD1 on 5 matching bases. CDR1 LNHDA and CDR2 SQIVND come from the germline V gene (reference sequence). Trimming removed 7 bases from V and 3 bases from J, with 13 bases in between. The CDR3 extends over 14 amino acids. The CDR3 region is CASTPWGVNQPQHF. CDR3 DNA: TGTGCCAGTACCCCCTGGGGGGTCAATCAGCCCCAGCATTTT.

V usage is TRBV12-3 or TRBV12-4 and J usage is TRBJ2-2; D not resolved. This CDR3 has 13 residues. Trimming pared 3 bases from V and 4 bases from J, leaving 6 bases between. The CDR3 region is CASSFDITGELFF. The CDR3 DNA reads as TGTGCCAGCAGTTTTGATATCACCGGGGAGCTGTTTTTT.

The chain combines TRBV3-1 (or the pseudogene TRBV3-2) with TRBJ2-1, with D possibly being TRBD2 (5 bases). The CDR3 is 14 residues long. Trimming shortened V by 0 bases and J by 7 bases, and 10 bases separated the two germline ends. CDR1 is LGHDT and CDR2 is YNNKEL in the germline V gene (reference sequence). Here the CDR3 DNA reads TGTGCCAGCAGCCAAGATTTCGAGGGAAATGAGCAGTTCTTC. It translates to CASSQDFEGNEQFF.

The CDR3 DNA sequence: TGTGCCAGCAGCTGGGGGGGAATTAACTATGGCTACACCTTC. Translating it yields CASSWGGINYGYTF. This chain links TRBV7-9 with TRBJ1-2; TRBD1 is a possible D gene (5 bases). Germline V lookup: CDR1 SEHNR, CDR2 FQNEAQ (reference sequence). This CDR3 has 14 residues. Trimming pared 4 bases from V and 1 base from J, leaving 10 bases between. The full variable domain, with the rest looked up from reference TRBV7-9 and TRBJ1-2, is DTGVSQNPRHKITKRGQNVTFRCDPISEHNRLYWYRQTLGQGPEFLTYFQNEAQLEKSRLLSDRFSAERPKGSFSTLEIQRTEQGDSAMYLCASSWGGINYGYTFGSGTRLTVV.

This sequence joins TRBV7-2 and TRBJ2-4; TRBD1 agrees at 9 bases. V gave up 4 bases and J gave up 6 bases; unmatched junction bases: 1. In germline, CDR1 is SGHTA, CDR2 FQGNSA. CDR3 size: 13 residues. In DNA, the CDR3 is TGTGCCAGCAGCTCGGGACAGGGAAACATTCAGTACTTC. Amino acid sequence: CASSSGQGNIQYF.

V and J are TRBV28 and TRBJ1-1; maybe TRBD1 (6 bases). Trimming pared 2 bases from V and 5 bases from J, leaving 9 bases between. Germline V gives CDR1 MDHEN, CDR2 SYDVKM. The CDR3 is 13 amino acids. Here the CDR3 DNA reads TGTGCCAGCAGTTTAAACCAGGGGACTGAAGCTTTCTTT. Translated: CASSLNQGTEAFF.

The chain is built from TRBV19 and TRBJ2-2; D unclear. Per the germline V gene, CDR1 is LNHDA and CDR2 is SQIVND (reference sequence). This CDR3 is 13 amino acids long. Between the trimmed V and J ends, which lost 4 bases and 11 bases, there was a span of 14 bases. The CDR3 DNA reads TGTGCCAGTAGTAGATTATTTATCGGAGAGCTGTTTTTT. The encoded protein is CASSRLFIGELFF.

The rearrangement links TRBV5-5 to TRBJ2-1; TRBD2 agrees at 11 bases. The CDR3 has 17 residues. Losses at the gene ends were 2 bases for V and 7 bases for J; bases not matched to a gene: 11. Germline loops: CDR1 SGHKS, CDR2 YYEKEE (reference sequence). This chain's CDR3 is CASSFRNSGRAGNEQFF. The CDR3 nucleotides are TGTGCCAGCAGCTTCCGCAATAGCGGGAGGGCCGGGAATGAGCAGTTCTTC.

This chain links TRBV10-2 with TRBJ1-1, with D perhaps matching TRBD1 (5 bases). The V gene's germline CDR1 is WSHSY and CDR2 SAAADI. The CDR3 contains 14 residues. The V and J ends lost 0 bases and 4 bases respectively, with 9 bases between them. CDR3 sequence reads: CASSESKGPTEAFF. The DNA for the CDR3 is TGCGCCAGCAGTGAGTCTAAGGGGCCCACTGAAGCTTTCTTT.

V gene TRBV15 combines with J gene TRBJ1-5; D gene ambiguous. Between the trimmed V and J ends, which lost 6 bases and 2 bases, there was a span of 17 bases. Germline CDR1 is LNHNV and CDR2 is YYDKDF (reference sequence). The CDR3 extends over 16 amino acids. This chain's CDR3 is CATRGTVGDRNQPQHF. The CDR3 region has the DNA TGTGCCACCAGGGGAACAGTCGGCGACCGCAATCAGCCCCAGCATTTT. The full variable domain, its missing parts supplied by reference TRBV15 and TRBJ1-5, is DAMVIQNPRYQVTQFGKPVTLSCSQTLNHNVMYWYQQKSSQAPKLLFHYYDKDFNNEADTPDNFQSRRPNTSFCFLDIRSPGLGDTAMYLCATRGTVGDRNQPQHFGDGTRLSIL.

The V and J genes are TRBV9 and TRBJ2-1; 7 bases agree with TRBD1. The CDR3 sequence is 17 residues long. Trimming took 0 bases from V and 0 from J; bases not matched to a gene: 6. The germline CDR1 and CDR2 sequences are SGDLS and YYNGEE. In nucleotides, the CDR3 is TGTGCCAGCAGCGTAGCTTCTGGGACAGCCTCCTACAATGAGCAGTTCTTC. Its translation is CASSVASGTASYNEQFF.

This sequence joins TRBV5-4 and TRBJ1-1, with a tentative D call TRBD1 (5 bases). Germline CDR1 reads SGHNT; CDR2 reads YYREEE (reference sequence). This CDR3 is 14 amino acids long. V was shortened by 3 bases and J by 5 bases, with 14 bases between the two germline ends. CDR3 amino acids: CASSWGGGNTEAFF. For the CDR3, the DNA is TGTGCCAGCAGCTGGGGTGGGGGGAATACTGAAGCTTTCTTT.

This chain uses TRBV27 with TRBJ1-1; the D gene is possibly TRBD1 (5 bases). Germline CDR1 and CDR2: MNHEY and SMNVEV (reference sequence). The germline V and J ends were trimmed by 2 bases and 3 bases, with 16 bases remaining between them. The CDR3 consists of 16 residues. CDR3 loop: CASSLSVGGVDTEAFF. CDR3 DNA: TGTGCCAGCAGTTTAAGTGTGGGAGGGGTGGACACTGAAGCTTTCTTT.

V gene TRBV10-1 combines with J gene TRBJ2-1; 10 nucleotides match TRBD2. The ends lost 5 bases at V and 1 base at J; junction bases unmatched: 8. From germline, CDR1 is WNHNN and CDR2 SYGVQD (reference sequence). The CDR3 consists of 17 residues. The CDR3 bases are TGCGCCAGCAGTCGAGCGGGGGGGCCCCAGTCCTACAATGAGCAGTTCTTC. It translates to CASSRAGGPQSYNEQFF.